This T cell receptor (beta chain) was captured in a study of regulatory T cells in long-lasting Graves disease. The study, taken as a whole, reports: Persistent disease showed a preference for TRBV28, TRBJ1-2 and TRBJ2-5.

This clonotype was counted many times. No antigen is known for it. Library construction for TCR beta used iRepertoire HTBI primers and Arm-PCR of CDR3 regions. Each CDR3 protein gets one entry after TCRdb re-called the multiplex PCR reads with MiXCR. The sample gives 350,000 to 450,000 distinct CDR3 sequences, 10% to 15% of which show up once; approximately 19% is in the top ten. The J segment lost 4 bases and the V segment lost 4 bases, leaving 10 bases of the junction unmatched. This CDR3 is built from 16 residues. From germline, CDR1 is MNHEY and CDR2 SVGAGI. Time point described: newly diagnosed GD, antithyroid drugs for less than 3 months. RNA isolated from PBMCs was used to make the TCR library. The sample was also reused in another study, on T cells in Graves' hyperthyroidism and ophthalmopathy. That study adds: First-round RT-PCR of the TCR CDR3 relied on the HTBI primer set. In the blood, most expanded thyroid clonotypes above 0.001 appeared as well.

The chain is built from TRBV6-5 and TRBJ1-1, with TRBD1 matching over 9 bases. The specimen was peripheral blood mononuclear cells (PBMCs), collected at new diagnosis, from a patient treated with antithyroid drugs. This TCR was recovered from a woman aged 18 to 35 with Graves disease. This chain's CDR3 is CASSSPPGQGSTEAFF. The CDR3 DNA sequence: TGTGCCAGCAGTTCCCCGCCGGGACAGGGCAGCACTGAAGCTTTCTTT.